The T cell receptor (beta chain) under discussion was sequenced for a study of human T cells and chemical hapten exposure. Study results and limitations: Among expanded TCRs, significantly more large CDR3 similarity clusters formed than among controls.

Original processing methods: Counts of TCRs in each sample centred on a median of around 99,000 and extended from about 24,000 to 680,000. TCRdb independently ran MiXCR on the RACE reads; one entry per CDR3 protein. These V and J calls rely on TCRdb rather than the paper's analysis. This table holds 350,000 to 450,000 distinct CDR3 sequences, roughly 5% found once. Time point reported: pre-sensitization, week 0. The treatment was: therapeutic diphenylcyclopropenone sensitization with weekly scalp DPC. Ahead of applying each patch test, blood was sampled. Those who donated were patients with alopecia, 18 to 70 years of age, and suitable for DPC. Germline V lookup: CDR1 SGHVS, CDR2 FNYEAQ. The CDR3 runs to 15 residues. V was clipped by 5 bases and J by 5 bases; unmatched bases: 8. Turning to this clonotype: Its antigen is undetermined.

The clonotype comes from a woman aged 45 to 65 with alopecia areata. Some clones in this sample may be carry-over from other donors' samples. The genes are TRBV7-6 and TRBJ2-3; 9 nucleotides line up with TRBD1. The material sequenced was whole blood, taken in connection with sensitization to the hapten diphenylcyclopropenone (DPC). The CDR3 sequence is CASSRTGGYQDTQYF. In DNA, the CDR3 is TGTGCCAGCAGCCGTACAGGGGGCTACCAAGATACGCAGTATTTT.